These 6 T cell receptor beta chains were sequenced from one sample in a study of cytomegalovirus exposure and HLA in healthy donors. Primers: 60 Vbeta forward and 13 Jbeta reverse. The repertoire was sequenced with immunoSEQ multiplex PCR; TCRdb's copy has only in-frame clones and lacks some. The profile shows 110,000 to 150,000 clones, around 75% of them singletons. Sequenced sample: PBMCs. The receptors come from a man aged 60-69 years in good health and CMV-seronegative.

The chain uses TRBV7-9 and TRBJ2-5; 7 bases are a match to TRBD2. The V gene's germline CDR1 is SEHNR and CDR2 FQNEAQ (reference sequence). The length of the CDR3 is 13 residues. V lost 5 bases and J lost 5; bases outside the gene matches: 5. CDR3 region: CASSLEGGETQYF. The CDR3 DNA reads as TGTGCCAGCAGCCTAGAGGGAGGGGAGACCCAGTACTTC.

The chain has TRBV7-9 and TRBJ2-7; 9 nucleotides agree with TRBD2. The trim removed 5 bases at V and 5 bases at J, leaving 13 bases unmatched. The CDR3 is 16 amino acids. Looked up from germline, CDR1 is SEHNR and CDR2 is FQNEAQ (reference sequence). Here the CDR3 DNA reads TGTGCCAGCAGCCCCCGCGGGGTAGCGGGAGCAGACGAGCAGTACTTC. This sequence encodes CASSPRGVAGADEQYF.

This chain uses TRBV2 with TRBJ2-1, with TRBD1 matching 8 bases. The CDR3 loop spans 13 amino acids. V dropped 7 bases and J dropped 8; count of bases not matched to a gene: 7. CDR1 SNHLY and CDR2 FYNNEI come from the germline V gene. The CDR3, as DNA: TGTGCCAGCAACCTGGACAGGGTAGATGAGCAGTTCTTC. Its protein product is CASNLDRVDEQFF. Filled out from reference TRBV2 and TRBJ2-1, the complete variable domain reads EPEVTQTPSHQVTQMGQEVILRCVPISNHLYFYWYRQILGQKVEFLVSFYNNEISEKSEIFDDQFSVERPDGSNFTLKIRSTKLEDSAMYFCASNLDRVDEQFFGPGTRLTVL.

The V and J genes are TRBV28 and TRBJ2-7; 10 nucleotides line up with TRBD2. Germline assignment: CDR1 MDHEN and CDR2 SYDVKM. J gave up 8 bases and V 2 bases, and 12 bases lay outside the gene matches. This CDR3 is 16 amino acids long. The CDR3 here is CASSLGLAETATKQYF. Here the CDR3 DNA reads TGTGCCAGCAGTTTAGGACTAGCGGAGACCGCTACGAAGCAGTACTTC. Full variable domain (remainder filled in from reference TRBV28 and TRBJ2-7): DVKVTQSSRYLVKRTGEKVFLECVQDMDHENMFWYRQDPGLGLRLIYFSYDVKMKEKGDIPEGYSVSREKKERFSLILESASTNQTSMYLCASSLGLAETATKQYFGPGTRLTVT.

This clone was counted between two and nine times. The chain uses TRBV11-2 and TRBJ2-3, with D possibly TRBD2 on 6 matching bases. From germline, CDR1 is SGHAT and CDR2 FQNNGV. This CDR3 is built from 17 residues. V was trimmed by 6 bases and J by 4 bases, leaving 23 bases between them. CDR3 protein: CASSTSPGLAEADTQYF. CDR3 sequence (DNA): TGTGCCAGCAGTACGTCCCCGGGACTGGCGGAGGCAGATACGCAGTATTTT. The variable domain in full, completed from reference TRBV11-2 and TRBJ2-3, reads EAGVAQSPRYKIIEKRQSVAFWCNPISGHATLYWYQQILGQGPKLLIQFQNNGVVDDSQLPKDRFSAERLKGVDSTLKIQPAKLEDSAVYLCASSTSPGLAEADTQYFGPGTRLTVL.

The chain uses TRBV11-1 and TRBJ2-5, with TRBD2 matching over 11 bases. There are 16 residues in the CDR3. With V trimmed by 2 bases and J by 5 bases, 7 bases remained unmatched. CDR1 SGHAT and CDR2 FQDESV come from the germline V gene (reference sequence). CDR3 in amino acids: CASSLLAGGRGETQYF. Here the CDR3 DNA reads TGTGCCAGCAGCTTACTAGCGGGAGGTAGGGGGGAGACCCAGTACTTC.